The sequence of this TCR beta chain was determined in a study of blood T cell repertoires in COVID-19. In the study overall: Sites across the United States, Italy and Spain contributed samples from acute and convalescent COVID-19. Nucleic acid was either cDNA or gDNA, and it came from T cells, B-cell-depleted T cells, or PBMCs.

Seattle patients were enrolled during active infection and followed longitudinally. CDR1 and CDR2 from the germline V gene are MDHEN and SYDVKM. The length of the CDR3 is 15 residues. V dropped 1 base and J dropped 6; count of bases not matched to a gene: 5. Per the original methods: Reference gene primer amplification yielded estimated nucleated cell counts. Data came from immunoSEQ multiplex PCR; TCRdb stores just in-frame clones and leaves some out. Clone size and the V and J calls come from that table; the DNA yielded D and trimming. The table records roughly 210,000 clones, approximately 80% of them present only once.

The clonotype was recovered from a woman of 80 years or more with COVID-19, enrolled during active disease. V and J are TRBV28 and TRBJ2-1; 8 bases map to TRBD2. The specimen sequenced was peripheral blood. CDR3 DNA sequence: TGTGCCAGCAGTTTATCCGGGACTAGTCTCAATGAGCAGTTCTTC. This gives the protein CASSLSGTSLNEQFF.